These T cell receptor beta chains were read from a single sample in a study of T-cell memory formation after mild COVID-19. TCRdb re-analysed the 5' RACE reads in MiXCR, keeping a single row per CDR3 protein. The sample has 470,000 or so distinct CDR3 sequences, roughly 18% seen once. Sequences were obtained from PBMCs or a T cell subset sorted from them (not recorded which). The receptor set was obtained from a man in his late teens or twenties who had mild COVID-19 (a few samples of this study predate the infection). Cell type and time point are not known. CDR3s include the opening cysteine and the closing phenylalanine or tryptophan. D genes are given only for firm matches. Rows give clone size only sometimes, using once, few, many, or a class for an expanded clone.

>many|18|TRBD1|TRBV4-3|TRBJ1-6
TGCGCCAGCAGCCAAGAACCCGCTACACAGGGGCTGAGTTCACCCCTCCACTTT
CASSQEPATQGLSSPLHF
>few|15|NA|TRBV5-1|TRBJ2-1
TGCGCCAGCAGCATGTCAGGGCTCGTACACAATGAGCAGTTCTTC
CASSMSGLVHNEQFF
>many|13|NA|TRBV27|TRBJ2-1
TGTGCCAGCAGTTTATTCTCCTACAATGAGCAGTTCTTC
CASSLFSYNEQFF
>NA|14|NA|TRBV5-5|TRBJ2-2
TGTGCCAGCAGCTTCCTAAGCTCTTCCGGGGAGCTGTTTTTT
CASSFLSSSGELFF
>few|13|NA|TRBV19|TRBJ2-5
TGTGCCAGCACTATGGCCGGCCGGGAGACCCAGTACTTC
CASTMAGRETQYF
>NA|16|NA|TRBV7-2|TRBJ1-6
TGTGCCAGCAGCTTAGTAATTGGACGGTCTAATTCACCCCTCCACTTT
CASSLVIGRSNSPLHF
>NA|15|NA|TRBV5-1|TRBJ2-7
TGCGCCAGCAGCTTGGTGGCAGGACCTTCCTACGAGCAGTACTTC
CASSLVAGPSYEQYF
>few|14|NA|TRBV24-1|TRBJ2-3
TGTGCCACCAGTGATTCATTCAGCACAGATACGCAGTATTTT
CATSDSFSTDTQYF
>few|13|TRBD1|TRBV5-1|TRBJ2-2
TGCGCCAGCAGCTTGGGACAGGGCTGGGAGCTGTTTTTT
CASSLGQGWELFF
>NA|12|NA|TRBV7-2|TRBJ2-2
TGTGCCAGCAGACTAGCCACCGGGGAGCTGTTTTTT
CASRLATGELFF
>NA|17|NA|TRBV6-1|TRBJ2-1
TGTGCCAGCAGTGAAAGGTGGACGTACAGCTCCTACAATGAGCAGTTCTTC
CASSERWTYSSYNEQFF
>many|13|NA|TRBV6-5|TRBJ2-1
TGTGCCAGCAGTTACCCGGGGCACAATGAGCAGTTCTTC
CASSYPGHNEQFF
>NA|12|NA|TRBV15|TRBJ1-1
TGTGCCACCAGCAGGGGGGACACTGAAGCTTTCTTT
CATSRGDTEAFF
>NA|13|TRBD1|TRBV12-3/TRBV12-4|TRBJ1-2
TGTGCCAGCAGTCGGACAGGGGGGGATGGCTACACCTTC
CASSRTGGDGYTF
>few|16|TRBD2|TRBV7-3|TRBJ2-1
TGTGCCAGCAGCCTCGAGCGGGGGAGATTCGATAATGAGCAGTTCTTC
CASSLERGRFDNEQFF
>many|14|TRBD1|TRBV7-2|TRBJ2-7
TGTGCCAGCAGCCCGGACAGGGGAGAGGGCGAGCAGTACTTC
CASSPDRGEGEQYF
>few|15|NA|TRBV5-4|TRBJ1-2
TGTGCCAGCAGCTTGTTTTCTCCAGATCAGTGGGGCTACACCTTC
CASSLFSPDQWGYTF
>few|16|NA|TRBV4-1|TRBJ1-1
TGCGCCAGCAGCCAAGATCCGGGCATGATGAACACTGAAGCTTTCTTT
CASSQDPGMMNTEAFF
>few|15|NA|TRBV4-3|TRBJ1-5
TGCGCCAGCAGCCAAGATGATGATAGCAATCAGCCCCAGCATTTT
CASSQDDDSNQPQHF
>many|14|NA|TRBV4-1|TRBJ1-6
TGCGCCAGCAGGCCGGGGACCGAGAATTCACCCCTCCACTTT
CASRPGTENSPLHF
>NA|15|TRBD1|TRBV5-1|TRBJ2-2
TGCGCCAGCAGCCCCGGGACAGGGTTTACCGGGGAGCTGTTTTTT
CASSPGTGFTGELFF
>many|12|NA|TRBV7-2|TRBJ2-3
TGTGCCAGCAGCTCATGGAGGGATACGCAGTATTTT
CASSSWRDTQYF
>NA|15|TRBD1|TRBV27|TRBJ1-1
TGTGCCAGCAGCCCGGTTGGGCAGGGGGGCACTGAAGCTTTCTTT
CASSPVGQGGTEAFF
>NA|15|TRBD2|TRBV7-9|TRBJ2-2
TGTGCCAGCACCACAGCGGGGGCACACACCGGGGAGCTGTTTTTT
CASTTAGAHTGELFF
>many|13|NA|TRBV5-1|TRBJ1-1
TGTGCCAGCAGCTCGACAGGGAACACTGAAGCTTTCTTT
CASSSTGNTEAFF
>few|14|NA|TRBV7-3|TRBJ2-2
TGTGCCAGCAGCCCCAGAGCGGGCGGCGGGGAGCTGTTTTTT
CASSPRAGGGELFF
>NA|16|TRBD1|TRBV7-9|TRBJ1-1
TGTGCCAGCAGCTCCTCGACAGGGCTCAGGAACACTGAAGCTTTCTTT
CASSSSTGLRNTEAFF
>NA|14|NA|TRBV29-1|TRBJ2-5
TGCAGCGCAGCCACAGGGGGAGGGCAAGAGACCCAGTACTTC
CSAATGGGQETQYF
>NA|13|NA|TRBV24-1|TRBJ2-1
TGTGCCACCAGTGGGCAGTTGGGTAATGAGCAGTTCTTC
CATSGQLGNEQFF
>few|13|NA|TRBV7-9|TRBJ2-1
TGTGCCAGCAGCTTAGGCCTTGGGGGCCCCGAGTTCTTC
CASSLGLGGPEFF
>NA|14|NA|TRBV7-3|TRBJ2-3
TGTGCCAGCAAAAGGGACCGTTACACAGATACGCAGTATTTT
CASKRDRYTDTQYF
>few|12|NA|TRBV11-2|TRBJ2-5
TGTGCCAGCAGGCCCACGGAAGGGACCCAGTACTTC
CASRPTEGTQYF
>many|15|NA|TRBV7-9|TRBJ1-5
TGTGCCAGCAGCCCTTTGGGGGGGCAGGATCAGCCCCAGCATTTT
CASSPLGGQDQPQHF
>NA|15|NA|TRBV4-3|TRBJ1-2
TGCGCCAGCAGCCAAGACGGCGGACAGCTCTATGGCTACACCTTC
CASSQDGGQLYGYTF
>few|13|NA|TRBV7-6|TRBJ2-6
TGTGCCAGCGCGCCCTCTGGGGCCAACGTCCTGACTTTC
CASAPSGANVLTF
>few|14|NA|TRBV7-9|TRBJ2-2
TGTGCCAGCAGCCGACTGGGTGCCACCGGGGAGCTGTTTTTT
CASSRLGATGELFF
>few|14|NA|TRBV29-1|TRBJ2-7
TGCAGCGTTGCGTGGGACAAAAGCTCCTACGAGCAGTACTTC
CSVAWDKSSYEQYF
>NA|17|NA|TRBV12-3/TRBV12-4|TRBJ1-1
TGTGCCAGCAGTTTAACAGGGAGGGGTCTATCTAACACTGAAGCTTTCTTT
CASSLTGRGLSNTEAFF
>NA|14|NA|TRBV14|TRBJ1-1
TGTGCCAGCAGCCAAGAATGGCGGGACACTGAAGCTTTCTTT
CASSQEWRDTEAFF
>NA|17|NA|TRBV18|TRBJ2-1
TGTGCCAGCTCCCCCTGGAGCGACATGCGAATTACCAATGAGCAGTTCTTC
CASSPWSDMRITNEQFF
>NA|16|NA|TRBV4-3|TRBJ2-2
TGCGCCAGCAGCCAAGCGCTTGGACAGATCCCCGGGGAGCTGTTTTTT
CASSQALGQIPGELFF
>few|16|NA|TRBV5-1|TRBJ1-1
TGCGCCAGCAGCTTGGCCGCCATAGGAGAGGGCACTGAAGCTTTCTTT
CASSLAAIGEGTEAFF
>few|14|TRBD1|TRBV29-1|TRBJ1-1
TGCAGCGTTGAACGCGGACAGGGGCCGAATGAAGCTTTCTTT
CSVERGQGPNEAFF
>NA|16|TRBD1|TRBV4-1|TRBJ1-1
TGCGCCAGCAGCCAGCCAACCGGGACAGGGAACACTGAAGCTTTCTTT
CASSQPTGTGNTEAFF
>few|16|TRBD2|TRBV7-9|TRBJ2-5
TGTGCCAGCAGCAAATTGATTAGCGGGGCCCAAGAGACCCAGTACTTC
CASSKLISGAQETQYF
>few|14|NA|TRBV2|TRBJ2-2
TGTGCCAGCAGTGAACTAGCGCAGGCCGGGGAGCTGTTTTTT
CASSELAQAGELFF
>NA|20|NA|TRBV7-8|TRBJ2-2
TGTGCCAGCAGCTCTATCCCTAGACAGGGCAGGGGGGCGAACACCGGGGAGCTGTTTTTT
CASSSIPRQGRGANTGELFF